This TCR beta chain stems from a study of read filtering for tumor transcriptome and immune sequencing. Every patient had bone marrow sampled while the disease was active. From about 0.4 ug of RNA, a library with molecular barcoded alpha/delta and beta/gamma adaptors was made. One entry per CDR3 protein, called by TCRdb with MiXCR from the reads. The repertoire holds around 130,000 distinct CDR3 sequences, approximately 13% seen once, with approximately 8% in the top ten. Study findings and constraints: Even smaller IR-seq throughput identified most shared clonotypes. The CD138-negative fraction was mixed bone marrow immune cells, not pure T cells. Dropping single-read clonotypes raised IR-seq and RNA-seq shared-clonotype correlation.

Worth noting for this clonotype: Its antigen is still unknown. A much bigger clone sits one base away, suggesting this may be a read error.

The CDR3 is 13 residues long. Germline loops: CDR1 MNHEY, CDR2 SMNVEV (reference sequence). This sequence originates from a donor at least 40 years old with multiple myeloma. The V call is TRBV27, the J call TRBJ1-5; D not resolved. The sequenced sample was a population of CD138-negative cells sorted from bone marrow. DNA of the CDR3: TGTGCCGGCAGTTTTTCGGGCAATCAGCCCCAGCATTTT. This codes for CAGSFSGNQPQHF.